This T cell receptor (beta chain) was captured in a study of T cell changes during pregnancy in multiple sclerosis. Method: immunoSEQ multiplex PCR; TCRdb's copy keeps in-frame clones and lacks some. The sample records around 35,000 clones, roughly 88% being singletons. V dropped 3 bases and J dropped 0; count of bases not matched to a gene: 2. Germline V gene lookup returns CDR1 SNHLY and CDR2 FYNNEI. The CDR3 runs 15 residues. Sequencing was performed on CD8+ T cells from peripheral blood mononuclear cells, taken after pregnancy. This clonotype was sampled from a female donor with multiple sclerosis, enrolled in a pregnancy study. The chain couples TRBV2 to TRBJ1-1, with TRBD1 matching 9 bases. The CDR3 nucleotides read TGTGCCAGCAGTGAGTGGACAGGGGTGAACACTGAAGCTTTCTTT. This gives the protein CASSEWTGVNTEAFF. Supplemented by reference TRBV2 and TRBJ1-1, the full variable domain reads EPEVTQTPSHQVTQMGQEVILRCVPISNHLYFYWYRQILGQKVEFLVSFYNNEISEKSEIFDDQFSVERPDGSNFTLKIRSTKLEDSAMYFCASSEWTGVNTEAFFGQGTRLTVV.